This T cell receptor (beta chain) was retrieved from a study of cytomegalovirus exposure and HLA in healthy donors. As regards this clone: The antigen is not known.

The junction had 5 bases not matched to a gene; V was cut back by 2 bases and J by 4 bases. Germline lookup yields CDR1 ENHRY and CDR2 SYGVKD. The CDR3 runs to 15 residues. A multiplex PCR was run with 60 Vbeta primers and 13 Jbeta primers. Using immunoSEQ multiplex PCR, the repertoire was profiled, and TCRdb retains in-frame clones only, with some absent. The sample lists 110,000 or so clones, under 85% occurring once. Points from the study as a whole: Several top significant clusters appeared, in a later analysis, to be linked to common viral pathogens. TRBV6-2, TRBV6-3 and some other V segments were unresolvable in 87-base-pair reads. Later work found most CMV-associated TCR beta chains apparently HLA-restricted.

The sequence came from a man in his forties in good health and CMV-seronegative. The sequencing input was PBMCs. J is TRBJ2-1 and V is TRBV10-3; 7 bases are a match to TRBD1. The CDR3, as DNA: TGTGCCATCAGTGAGGAGACAGGGAGATACAATGAGCAGTTCTTC. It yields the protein CAISEETGRYNEQFF.